The 2 T cell receptor beta chains listed next were all sequenced from one sample in a study of cytomegalovirus exposure and HLA in healthy donors. PCR was performed using 60 Vbeta and 13 Jbeta primers. The assay was immunoSEQ multiplex PCR, and TCRdb's table has in-frame clones only and misses some. This repertoire includes 150,000 to 200,000 clones. The sequenced sample consisted of PBMCs. The receptor set was obtained from a man aged 30-40 years in good health and CMV-seronegative.

The rearrangement links TRBV2 to TRBJ2-3; TRBD1 might be the D (6 bases). V was clipped by 6 bases and J by 6 bases, with 13 bases between them. This CDR3 contains 13 residues. Looked up from germline, CDR1 is SNHLY and CDR2 is FYNNEI. The CDR3 nucleotides are TGTGCCAGCAGGTTCGCTAGGGGGGATACGCAGTATTTT. Translating gives CASRFARGDTQYF.

J is TRBJ2-7 and V is TRBV5-6; 10 bases are shared with TRBD2. Germline CDR1 reads SGHDT; CDR2 reads YYEEEE. The CDR3 covers 15 residues. Trimming at V came to 0 bases and at J to 4 bases, leaving 4 bases not matched to a gene. The CDR3 is CASSLVGLATYEQYF. In DNA, the CDR3 is TGTGCCAGCAGCTTGGTGGGACTAGCGACGTACGAGCAGTACTTC.